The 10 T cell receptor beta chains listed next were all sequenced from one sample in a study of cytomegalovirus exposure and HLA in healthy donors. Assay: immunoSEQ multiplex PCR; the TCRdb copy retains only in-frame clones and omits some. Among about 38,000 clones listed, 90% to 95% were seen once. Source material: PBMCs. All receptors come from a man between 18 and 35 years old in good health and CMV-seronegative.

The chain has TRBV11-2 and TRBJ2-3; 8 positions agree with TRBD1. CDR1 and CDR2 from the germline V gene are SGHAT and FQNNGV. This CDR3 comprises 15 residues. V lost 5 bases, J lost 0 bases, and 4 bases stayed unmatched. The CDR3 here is CASSIGTGSTDTQYF. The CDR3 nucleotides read TGTGCCAGCAGCATCGGGACAGGCAGCACAGATACGCAGTATTTT.

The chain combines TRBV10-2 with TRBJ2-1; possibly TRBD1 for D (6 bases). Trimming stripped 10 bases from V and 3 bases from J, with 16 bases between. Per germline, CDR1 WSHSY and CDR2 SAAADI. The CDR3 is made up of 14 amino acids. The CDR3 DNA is TGCGCCACCCGCGTGAGAGGGGGCTACAATGAGCAGTTCTTC. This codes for CATRVRGGYNEQFF.

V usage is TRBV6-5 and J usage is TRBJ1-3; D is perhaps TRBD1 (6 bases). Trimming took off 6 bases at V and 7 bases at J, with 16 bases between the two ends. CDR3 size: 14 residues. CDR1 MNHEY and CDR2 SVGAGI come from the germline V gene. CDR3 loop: CASRMTGLGNTIYF. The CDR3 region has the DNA TGTGCCAGCAGGATGACAGGATTAGGGAACACCATATATTTT.

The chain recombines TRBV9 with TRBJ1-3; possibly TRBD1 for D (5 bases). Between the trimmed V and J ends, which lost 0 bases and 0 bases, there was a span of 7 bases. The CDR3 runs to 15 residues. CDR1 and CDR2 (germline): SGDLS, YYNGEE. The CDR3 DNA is TGTGCCAGCAGCGTAGGAGACAGCTCTGGAAACACCATATATTTT. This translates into CASSVGDSSGNTIYF.

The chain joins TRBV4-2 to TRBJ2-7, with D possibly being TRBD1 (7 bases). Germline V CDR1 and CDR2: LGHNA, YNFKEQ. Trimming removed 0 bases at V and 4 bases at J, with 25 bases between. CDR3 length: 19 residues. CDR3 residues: CASSQDLGASERGPYEQYF. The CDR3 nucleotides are TGTGCCAGCAGCCAAGATCTTGGTGCTAGCGAGAGGGGGCCATACGAGCAGTACTTC.

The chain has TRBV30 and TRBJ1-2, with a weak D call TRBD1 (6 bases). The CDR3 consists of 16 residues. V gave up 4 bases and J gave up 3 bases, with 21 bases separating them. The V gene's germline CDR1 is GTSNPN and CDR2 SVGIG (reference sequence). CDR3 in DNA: TGTGCCTGGATAAATCTCCAGGGACATCTGGACTATGGCTACACCTTC. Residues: CAWINLQGHLDYGYTF. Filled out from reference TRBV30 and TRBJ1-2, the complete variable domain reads SQTIHQWPATLVQPVGSPLSLECTVEGTSNPNLYWYRQAAGRGLQLLFYSVGIGQISSEVPQNLSASRPQDRQFILSSKKLLLSDSGFYLCAWINLQGHLDYGYTFGSGTRLTVV.

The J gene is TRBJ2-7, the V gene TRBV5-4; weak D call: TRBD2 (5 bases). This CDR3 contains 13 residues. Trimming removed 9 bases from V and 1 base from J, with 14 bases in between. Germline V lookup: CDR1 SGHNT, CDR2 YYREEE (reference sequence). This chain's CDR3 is CATAGPRSYEQYF. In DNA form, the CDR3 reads TGTGCCACCGCGGGCCCCCGTTCCTACGAGCAGTACTTC.

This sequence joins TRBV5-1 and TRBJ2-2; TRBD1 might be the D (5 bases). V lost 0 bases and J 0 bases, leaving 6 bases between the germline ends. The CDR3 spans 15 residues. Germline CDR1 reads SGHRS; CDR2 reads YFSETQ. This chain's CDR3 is CASSLGQTNTGELFF. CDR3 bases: TGCGCCAGCAGCTTGGGACAGACGAACACCGGGGAGCTGTTTTTT.

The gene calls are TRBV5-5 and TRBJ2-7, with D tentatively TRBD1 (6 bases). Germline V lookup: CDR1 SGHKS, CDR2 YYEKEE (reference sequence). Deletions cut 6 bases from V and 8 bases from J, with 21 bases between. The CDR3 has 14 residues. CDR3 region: CASTRGAAELQQYF. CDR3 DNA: TGTGCCAGCACCAGGGGAGCAGCAGAACTACAGCAGTACTTC. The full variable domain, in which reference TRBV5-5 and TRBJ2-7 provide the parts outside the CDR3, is DAGVTQSPTHLIKTRGQQVTLRCSPISGHKSVSWYQQVLGQGPQFIFQYYEKEERGRGNFPDRFSARQFPNYSSELNVNALLLGDSALYLCASTRGAAELQQYFGPGTRLTVT.

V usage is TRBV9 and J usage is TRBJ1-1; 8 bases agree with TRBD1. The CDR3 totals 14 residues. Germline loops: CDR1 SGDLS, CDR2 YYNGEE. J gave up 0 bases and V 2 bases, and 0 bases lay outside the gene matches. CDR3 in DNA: TGTGCCAGCAGCGTCAGGGGGCTGAACACTGAAGCTTTCTTT. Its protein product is CASSVRGLNTEAFF. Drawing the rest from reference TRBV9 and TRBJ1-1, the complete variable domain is DSGVTQTPKHLITATGQRVTLRCSPRSGDLSVYWYQQSLDQGLQFLIQYYNGEERAKGNILERFSAQQFPDLHSELNLSSLELGDSALYFCASSVRGLNTEAFFGQGTRLTVV.